These 18 T cell receptor beta chains originate from one sample sequenced in a study of T cell responses to AZD1222 COVID-19 vaccine. Assay used: immunoSEQ multiplex PCR; TCRdb lists only in-frame clones, some missing. The sample includes 57,000 or so clones, 81% seen only once; the top ten take 20% to 30%. Sequenced material: peripheral blood, taken 28 days after the second AZD1222 dose. Receptors were obtained from an adult who received the AZD1222 COVID-19 vaccine.

The J gene is TRBJ1-1, the V gene TRBV29-1, with TRBD1 identical over 8 bases. Looked up from germline, CDR1 is SQVTM and CDR2 is ANQGSEA. The length of the CDR3 is 13 residues. The trim removed 4 bases at V and 8 bases at J, leaving 9 bases unmatched. CDR3 nucleotides: TGCAGCGTTGGGGGACAGGTCTCTTCCGAAGCTTTCTTT. It specifies CSVGGQVSSEAFF.

This clone was counted a single time. The J gene is TRBJ2-1, the V gene TRBV27; the D is unclear. The CDR3 is made up of 13 amino acids. Germline lookup yields CDR1 MNHEY and CDR2 SMNVEV (reference sequence). Deletions cut 9 bases from V and 3 bases from J, with 12 bases between. In DNA, the CDR3 is TGTGCCAGTACCTCCCCACTCTACAATGAGCAGTTCTTC. It yields the protein CASTSPLYNEQFF.

J is TRBJ2-1 and V is TRBV3-1 (or the pseudogene TRBV3-2); D ambiguous. CDR3 size: 16 residues. The germline gives CDR1 LGHDT, CDR2 YNNKEL (reference sequence). Trimming took off 0 bases at V and 4 bases at J, with 13 bases between the two ends. This chain's CDR3 is CASSQETRRLYNEQFF. The CDR3 region has the DNA TGTGCCAGCAGCCAAGAAACCCGCAGACTGTACAATGAGCAGTTCTTC.

This clone has more than one count but fewer than ten. The V and J genes are TRBV2 and TRBJ2-7, with D perhaps being TRBD1 or TRBD2 (5 bases each). The V gene lost 10 bases and the J gene lost 7 bases, with 14 bases spanning the gap. This CDR3 contains 11 residues. CDR1 SNHLY and CDR2 FYNNEI come from the germline V gene. DNA for the CDR3: TGTGCCATGTCCGGGACGAAAGAGCAGTACTTC. Translated: CAMSGTKEQYF.

V and J are TRBV19 and TRBJ1-1, with a possible D match to TRBD1 (6 bases). This CDR3 has 14 residues. Trimming pared 8 bases from V and 0 bases from J, leaving 13 bases between. Per the germline V gene, CDR1 is LNHDA and CDR2 is SQIVND (reference sequence). CDR3 DNA sequence: TGTGCCAGTGGAACAGGGATGATGAACACTGAAGCTTTCTTT. It codes for CASGTGMMNTEAFF.

The chain is built from TRBV11-1 and TRBJ2-5; 9 bases map to TRBD1. The germline V gene encodes CDR1 SGHAT and CDR2 FQDESV (reference sequence). The CDR3 is made up of 16 amino acids. V lost 5 bases, J lost 1 base, and 8 bases stayed unmatched. CDR3 loop: CASSHRTGAIQETQYF. CDR3 nucleotide sequence: TGTGCCAGCAGCCACCGGACAGGGGCTATCCAAGAGACCCAGTACTTC.

The chain carries TRBV7-2 and TRBJ2-7; D is uncertain. V lost 1 base and J lost 4, with 14 bases in between. CDR1 and CDR2 from the germline V gene are SGHTA and FQGNSA. The CDR3 length is 15 residues. CDR3 region: CASSLGSDSAYEQYF. The CDR3 DNA reads as TGTGCCAGCAGCTTAGGGTCAGATTCCGCTTACGAGCAGTACTTC.

The chain combines TRBV7-9 with TRBJ1-5; no reliable D call. Trimming stripped 1 base from V and 3 bases from J, with 7 bases between. CDR3 size: 14 residues. Germline CDR1 is SEHNR and CDR2 is FQNEAQ (reference sequence). The CDR3 DNA reads TGTGCCAGCAGCTTAGTATCCGACAATCAGCCCCAGCATTTT. Protein: CASSLVSDNQPQHF.

This CDR3 is CASSPRGSDQETQYF. The CDR3 coding sequence is TGTGCCAGCAGCCCCCGAGGGTCAGACCAAGAGACCCAGTACTTC. The chain combines TRBV4-2 with TRBJ2-5; the D gene is possibly TRBD2 (5 bases). Trimming stripped 4 bases from V and 0 bases from J, with 12 bases between. The CDR3 consists of 15 residues. CDR1 and CDR2 (germline): LGHNA, YNFKEQ.

The table lists this clone with a count of one. The rearrangement joins TRBV27 to TRBJ2-7; D might be TRBD1 (8 bases). This CDR3 has 18 residues. The V gene's germline CDR1 is MNHEY and CDR2 SMNVEV (reference sequence). V was trimmed by 8 bases and J by 3 bases, leaving 29 bases between them. CDR3 bases: TGTGCCAGCTCTTATCAGGCCCCCGTGACAGGGGAGGGCTACGAGCAGTACTTC. It translates to CASSYQAPVTGEGYEQYF.

This clone ranks as medium-sized. The chain recombines TRBV6-4 with TRBJ2-2; no firm D call. The CDR3 totals 13 residues. Germline CDR1 MRHNA, CDR2 SNTAGT. V gave up 0 bases and J gave up 5 bases, with 4 bases separating them. CDR3 sequence (DNA): TGTGCCAGCAGTGACTCGACTACCGGGGAGCTGTTTTTT. It is translated as CASSDSTTGELFF.

The V and J genes are TRBV6-5 and TRBJ1-5, with D perhaps matching TRBD1 (6 bases). Deletions cut 7 bases from V and 5 bases from J, with 18 bases between. The CDR3 covers 15 residues. Germline CDR1 reads MNHEY; CDR2 reads SVGAGI. The CDR3 sequence: CASTPLGGGHQPQHF. The CDR3 DNA is TGTGCCAGCACCCCCCTCGGAGGGGGTCATCAGCCCCAGCATTTT.

The genes are TRBV7-2 and TRBJ2-1; TRBD2 is a possible D gene (5 bases). Germline V gene data show CDR1 as SGHTA and CDR2 as FQGNSA. This CDR3 has 15 residues. Trimming took off 5 bases at V and 2 bases at J, with 13 bases between the two ends. CDR3 DNA: TGTGCCAGCAGCCCTCCTGGCGGGCCCTACAATGAGCAGTTCTTC. It is translated as CASSPPGGPYNEQFF.

The rearrangement links TRBV6-2 or TRBV6-3 to TRBJ1-2; a possible D gene is TRBD1 (6 bases). The CDR3 sequence is 13 residues long. The germline V gene has CDR1 MNHEY and CDR2 SVGEGT. The V and J ends lost 5 bases and 6 bases respectively, with 13 bases between them. CDR3 bases: TGTGCCAGCAGTCCGACCGACAGGCATGGCTACACCTTC. It translates to CASSPTDRHGYTF.

This chain links TRBV2 with TRBJ2-7, with D uncertain. V gave up 5 bases and J gave up 2 bases, with 10 bases separating them. The CDR3 contains 13 residues. In germline, CDR1 is SNHLY, CDR2 FYNNEI. The CDR3 DNA follows: TGTGCCAGCAGTCTAGACGGTACCTACGAGCAGTACTTC. This codes for CASSLDGTYEQYF.

The chain combines TRBV19 with TRBJ2-6; possible D gene TRBD2, 5 bases. The CDR3 extends over 13 amino acids. Deletions cut 4 bases from V and 4 bases from J, with 5 bases between. CDR1 is LNHDA and CDR2 is SQIVND in the germline V gene (reference sequence). The CDR3 sequence: CASSREGANVLTF. The CDR3 coding sequence is TGTGCCAGTAGTAGGGAGGGGGCCAACGTCCTGACTTTC.

V is TRBV28 and J is TRBJ1-5, with D possibly matching TRBD1 (6 bases). The V gene lost 6 bases and the J gene lost 4 bases, with 16 bases spanning the gap. Germline lookup yields CDR1 MDHEN and CDR2 SYDVKM. This CDR3 contains 15 residues. The CDR3 reads CASRGAGEGNQPQHF. The CDR3 DNA is TGTGCCAGCAGAGGAGCAGGGGAGGGGAATCAGCCCCAGCATTTT.

The chain combines TRBV28 with TRBJ1-1, with D possibly TRBD1 on 5 matching bases. The CDR3 consists of 14 residues. The V end was cut by 3 bases, the J end by 1 base, with 9 bases between. Looked up from germline, CDR1 is MDHEN and CDR2 is SYDVKM. The CDR3, as DNA: TGTGCCAGCAGTTTGGGTGGGGGGAACACTGAAGCTTTCTTT. It specifies CASSLGGGNTEAFF.